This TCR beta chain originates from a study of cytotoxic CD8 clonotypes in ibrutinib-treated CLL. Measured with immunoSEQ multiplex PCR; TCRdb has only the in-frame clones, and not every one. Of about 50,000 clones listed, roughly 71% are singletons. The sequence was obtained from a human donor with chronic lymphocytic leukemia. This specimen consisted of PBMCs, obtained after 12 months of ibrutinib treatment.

The CDR3 is CASSLSGKNTEAFF. The CDR3 region has the DNA TGTGCCAGCAGCTTGTCCGGGAAAAACACTGAAGCTTTCTTT. The chain employs TRBV7-9 and TRBJ1-1; no clear D. The CDR3 extends over 14 amino acids. The germline V gene has CDR1 SEHNR and CDR2 FQNEAQ (reference sequence). Trimming removed 3 bases from V and 2 bases from J, with 10 bases in between.